The next 32 T cell receptor beta chains were all read from a single sample in a study of pediatric ulcerative colitis. Only in-frame clones appear in the TCRdb table, and some are missing; sequencing was by immunoSEQ multiplex PCR. There are around 20,000 clones in the sample; nearly 75% occur only once, and around 7% lies in the top ten. During colonoscopy, one to two rectal pinch biopsies were collected. Material: gut tissue. The receptors come from a boy younger than 18 with moderate ulcerative colitis.

This clone has more than one count but fewer than ten. V gene TRBV9 combines with J gene TRBJ2-1, with D uncertain. This CDR3 contains 14 residues. Germline V lookup: CDR1 SGDLS, CDR2 YYNGEE. Trimming shortened V by 0 bases and J by 6 bases, and 10 bases separated the two germline ends. CDR3: CASSVAVWPNEQFF. CDR3 nucleotide sequence: TGTGCCAGCAGCGTAGCCGTGTGGCCCAATGAGCAGTTCTTC.

The chain combines TRBV30 with TRBJ2-1; tentatively, D is TRBD1 (6 bases). With 0 bases removed from V and 5 bases from J, the gap between germline ends came to 14 bases. The germline V gene has CDR1 GTSNPN and CDR2 SVGIG (reference sequence). The CDR3 runs to 15 residues. The CDR3 DNA reads as TGTGCCTGGAGTGTATGGAACAGGGTGGACAATGAGCAGTTCTTC. This codes for CAWSVWNRVDNEQFF.

The J gene is TRBJ1-1, the V gene TRBV9, with 8 bases lining up with TRBD1. Trimming cost V 6 bases and J 2 bases; bases outside gene matches: 9. Germline CDR1 and CDR2: SGDLS and YYNGEE. The CDR3 is made up of 15 amino acids. CDR3 protein: CASKPGQEQNTEAFF. CDR3 DNA sequence: TGTGCCAGCAAGCCGGGACAGGAGCAAAACACTGAAGCTTTCTTT.

The J gene is TRBJ2-1, the V gene TRBV4-2; TRBD2 agrees at 8 bases. Germline V gives CDR1 LGHNA, CDR2 YNFKEQ. This CDR3 has 17 amino acids. Unmatched junction bases numbered 5, after V lost 0 bases and J lost 1 base. The CDR3, as DNA: TGTGCCAGCAGCCAAGACAATAGCGGGACATCCTACAATGAGCAGTTCTTC. It encodes CASSQDNSGTSYNEQFF.

V usage is TRBV6-1 and J usage is TRBJ2-3; 12 bases fit TRBD2. The V gene's germline CDR1 is MNHNS and CDR2 SASEGT. The CDR3 is made up of 17 amino acids. The ends lost 2 bases at V and 6 bases at J; junction bases unmatched: 9. The CDR3 DNA sequence: TGTGCCAGCAGTGAAATTGGACTAGCGGGAAAAATTGATACGCAGTATTTT. As protein: CASSEIGLAGKIDTQYF.

The chain joins TRBV7-8 to TRBJ1-1; D unclear. The V end was cut by 5 bases, the J end by 0 bases, with 13 bases between. CDR3 length: 15 amino acids. The germline V gene has CDR1 SGHVS and CDR2 FQNEAQ. The CDR3 is CASSPRRAVNTEAFF. CDR3 coding DNA: TGTGCCAGCAGCCCTCGGAGGGCGGTGAACACTGAAGCTTTCTTT. The entire variable domain, with the rest obtained from reference TRBV7-8 and TRBJ1-1, is as follows: GAGVSQSPRYKVAKRGQDVALRCDPISGHVSLFWYQQALGQGPEFLTYFQNEAQLDKSGLPSDRFFAERPEGSVSTLKIQRTQQEDSAVYLCASSPRRAVNTEAFFGQGTRLTVV.

The gene calls are TRBV27 and TRBJ1-1; D uncertain. V was pared by 5 bases and J by 2 bases, with 12 bases between. The CDR3 extends over 14 amino acids. Germline values: CDR1 MNHEY, CDR2 SMNVEV (reference sequence). Written as DNA, the CDR3 is TGTGCCAGCAGTGGGATTGGGGTCAACACTGAAGCTTTCTTT. Translated, it gives CASSGIGVNTEAFF.

The chain links TRBV7-3 to TRBJ2-6; no firm D call. Germline CDR1 and CDR2: SGHTA and FQGTGA. V lost 5 bases to trimming and J lost 0 bases, with 11 bases between them. The CDR3 loop spans 16 amino acids. CDR3 in amino acids: CASSPPGGSGANVLTF. As DNA, the CDR3 is TGTGCCAGCAGCCCCCCGGGTGGCTCTGGGGCCAACGTCCTGACTTTC.

V gene TRBV27 combines with J gene TRBJ2-7; 9 nucleotides align to TRBD1. The length of the CDR3 is 12 residues. Trimming took 10 bases from V and 4 from J; bases not matched to a gene: 5. Germline assignment: CDR1 MNHEY and CDR2 SMNVEV (reference sequence). Here the CDR3 DNA reads TGTGCCACCGGACAGGGGCGGTACGAGCAGTACTTC. Its protein product is CATGQGRYEQYF.

Here the CDR3 DNA reads TGTGCCAGCAGGCAGGGGGTAGGGAGCGATGGCTACACCTTC. It specifies CASRQGVGSDGYTF. The gene calls are TRBV6-1 and TRBJ1-2, with 7 bases matching TRBD1. The V segment lost 6 bases and the J segment 6 bases; nucleotides outside the gene matches: 10. CDR1 MNHNS and CDR2 SASEGT come from the germline V gene. This CDR3 has 14 amino acids.

The V call is TRBV4-2, the J call TRBJ2-7; 10 bases agree with TRBD1. V was clipped by 4 bases and J by 6 bases; unmatched bases: 9. The germline V gene encodes CDR1 LGHNA and CDR2 YNFKEQ. CDR3 length: 15 amino acids. CDR3 bases: TGTGCCAGCAGCCCGAGACAGGGGGCGCGGAGCGAGCAGTACTTC. Translation: CASSPRQGARSEQYF.

V and J are TRBV30 and TRBJ2-2; TRBD2 matches at 10 bases. Trimming cost V 6 bases and J 5 bases; bases outside gene matches: 9. The CDR3 runs to 15 residues. Germline-derived CDR1 and CDR2 are GTSNPN and SVGIG (reference sequence). The CDR3 region is CACPPASGSTGELFF. Written as DNA, the CDR3 is TGTGCCTGTCCCCCCGCTAGCGGGAGTACCGGGGAGCTGTTTTTT.

This clone came up a few times. The chain employs TRBV2 and TRBJ2-5; TRBD2 matches 9 bases. This CDR3 spans 13 amino acids. V shed 8 bases, J shed 3 bases, and the junction held 4 bases outside the gene matches. Germline V CDR1 and CDR2: SNHLY, FYNNEI. CDR3 bases: TGTGCCAGCGGTTCTAGCGGGGAAGAGACCCAGTACTTC. Its translation is CASGSSGEETQYF. The whole variable domain, remainder taken from reference TRBV2 and TRBJ2-5, is EPEVTQTPSHQVTQMGQEVILRCVPISNHLYFYWYRQILGQKVEFLVSFYNNEISEKSEIFDDQFSVERPDGSNFTLKIRSTKLEDSAMYFCASGSSGEETQYFGPGTRLLVL.

This clone turned up a few times. The gene calls are TRBV19 and TRBJ2-2; D gene unclear. The CDR3 is 11 residues long. CDR1 LNHDA and CDR2 SQIVND come from the germline V gene (reference sequence). The V end was cut by 10 bases, the J end by 6 bases, with 9 bases between. In nucleotides, the CDR3 is TGTGCCACTCAAACCCCCGGGGAGCTGTTTTTT. Its protein is CATQTPGELFF. The complete variable domain, with remaining parts taken from reference TRBV19 and TRBJ2-2, reads DGGITQSPKYLFRKEGQNVTLSCEQNLNHDAMYWYRQDPGQGLRLIYYSQIVNDFQKGDIAEGYSVSREKKESFPLTVTSAQKNPTAFYLCATQTPGELFFGEGSRLTVL.

This clone was found once. The rearrangement links TRBV4-2 to TRBJ2-3; D is unresolved. V was trimmed by 2 bases and J by 2 bases, leaving 11 bases between them. CDR3 length: 15 amino acids. Germline assignment: CDR1 LGHNA and CDR2 YNFKEQ. The chain's CDR3 is CASSQPLGATDTQYF. The CDR3 nucleotides read TGTGCCAGCAGCCAACCTCTGGGCGCCACAGATACGCAGTATTTT.

This chain connects TRBV27 to TRBJ2-4; 9 bases fit TRBD1. The J segment lost 4 bases and the V segment lost 2 bases, leaving 9 bases of the junction unmatched. Germline assignment: CDR1 MNHEY and CDR2 SMNVEV (reference sequence). The CDR3 runs to 17 residues. The CDR3 protein is CASSLGTGGIRKNIQYF. Here the CDR3 DNA reads TGTGCCAGCAGTTTAGGCACAGGGGGCATCCGTAAAAACATTCAGTACTTC.

The chain joins TRBV9 to TRBJ1-2; D ambiguous. Germline-derived CDR1 and CDR2 are SGDLS and YYNGEE. The CDR3 is made up of 14 amino acids. Trimming shortened V by 4 bases and J by 3 bases, and 13 bases separated the two germline ends. The CDR3: CASSPDHRDYGYTF. CDR3 coding DNA: TGTGCCAGCAGCCCCGATCATAGGGACTATGGCTACACCTTC. The full variable domain, in which reference TRBV9 and TRBJ1-2 provide the parts outside the CDR3, is DSGVTQTPKHLITATGQRVTLRCSPRSGDLSVYWYQQSLDQGLQFLIQYYNGEERAKGNILERFSAQQFPDLHSELNLSSLELGDSALYFCASSPDHRDYGYTFGSGTRLTVV.

CDR3 DNA: TGTGCCAGCAGTTACGGGACAGGGGACTATGAAAAACTGTTTTTT. The encoded protein is CASSYGTGDYEKLFF. This chain uses TRBV6-5 with TRBJ1-4; 10 nucleotides match TRBD1. Germline CDR1 MNHEY, CDR2 SVGAGI. This CDR3 comprises 15 residues. The V segment lost 2 bases and the J segment 6 bases; nucleotides outside the gene matches: 3.

This clone was counted a single time. The genes are TRBV7-9 and TRBJ1-1; D perhaps matches TRBD1 (6 bases). CDR3 size: 15 residues. Trimming took off 6 bases at V and 3 bases at J, with 17 bases between the two ends. Looked up from germline, CDR1 is SEHNR and CDR2 is FQNEAQ (reference sequence). DNA of the CDR3: TGTGCCAGCAGTCGGCAGGGGCTCCGGGACACTGAAGCTTTCTTT. Amino acids: CASSRQGLRDTEAFF.

The CDR3 loop is CASSDLQRGRGELFF. In nucleotides, the CDR3 is TGTGCCAGCAGTGACCTTCAGCGGGGGCGCGGGGAGCTGTTTTTT. This chain connects TRBV6-1 to TRBJ2-2; TRBD2 matches at 8 bases. V shed 3 bases, J shed 7 bases, and the junction held 7 bases outside the gene matches. Germline V gene lookup returns CDR1 MNHNS and CDR2 SASEGT. CDR3 size: 15 residues.

This clone occurred once. The chain has TRBV7-9 and TRBJ2-4; 7 nucleotides line up with TRBD1. Per the germline V gene, CDR1 is SEHNR and CDR2 is FQNEAQ (reference sequence). The ends lost 5 bases at V and 6 bases at J; junction bases unmatched: 16. The CDR3 extends over 17 amino acids. DNA of the CDR3: TGTGCCAGCAGCGCGCTCAACGAAGGGGGCCTTGGAAACATTCAGTACTTC. This translates into CASSALNEGGLGNIQYF.

This chain uses TRBV7-6 with TRBJ2-7; D possibly matches TRBD1 or TRBD2 (6 bases each). V lost 5 bases and J 6 bases, leaving 26 bases between the germline ends. The germline CDR1 and CDR2 sequences are SGHVS and FNYEAQ. The CDR3 is 17 amino acids. CDR3 sequence: CASSPAFGGTTNSEQYF. As DNA, the CDR3 is TGTGCCAGCAGCCCAGCGTTTGGCGGGACAACCAATTCCGAGCAGTACTTC.

This clone was counted between two and nine times. The rearrangement links TRBV4-1 to TRBJ2-5; a weak D match, TRBD2 (7 bases). CDR1 and CDR2 from the germline V gene are MGHRA and YSYEKL. This CDR3 is 15 amino acids long. V was cut by 0 bases and J by 5 bases, with 13 bases left in between. CDR3 protein: CASSQDGGGVETQYF. The CDR3 DNA reads as TGCGCCAGCAGCCAAGATGGGGGGGGCGTCGAGACCCAGTACTTC.

The chain uses TRBV5-4 and TRBJ2-1; 7 bases are shared with TRBD2. Losses at the gene ends were 7 bases for V and 8 bases for J; bases not matched to a gene: 15. This CDR3 has 15 amino acids. Germline V gene data show CDR1 as SGHNT and CDR2 as YYREEE (reference sequence). CDR3 nucleotides: TGTGCCAGCTCCCAGTGGGCAGGGACTACGGATGAGCAGTTCTTC. Protein product: CASSQWAGTTDEQFF. Full variable domain (remainder filled in from reference TRBV5-4 and TRBJ2-1): ETGVTQSPTHLIKTRGQQVTLRCSSQSGHNTVSWYQQALGQGPQFIFQYYREEENGRGNFPPRFSGLQFPNYSSELNVNALELDDSALYLCASSQWAGTTDEQFFGPGTRLTVL.

CDR3 sequence: CATRGFGANVLTF. DNA of the CDR3: TGTGCCACCAGGGGGTTTGGGGCCAACGTCCTGACTTTC. V usage is TRBV19 and J usage is TRBJ2-6; 7 nucleotides match TRBD1. The V gene's germline CDR1 is LNHDA and CDR2 SQIVND (reference sequence). With V trimmed by 10 bases and J by 3 bases, 3 bases remained unmatched. This CDR3 has 13 amino acids.

The chain carries TRBV4-3 and TRBJ2-4; the match to TRBD2 covers 7 bases. This CDR3 has 14 residues. J was trimmed by 7 bases and V by 0 bases; bases with no gene match: 3. Per the germline V gene, CDR1 is LGHNA and CDR2 is YSLEER. The CDR3 coding sequence is TGCGCCAGCAGCCAAGAGGCGGGGGTCAACATTCAGTACTTC. Protein: CASSQEAGVNIQYF.

The J gene is TRBJ1-1, the V gene TRBV10-3; 7 nucleotides match TRBD1. The V segment lost 6 bases and the J segment 1 base; nucleotides outside the gene matches: 5. The CDR3 runs 14 residues. Germline V gives CDR1 ENHRY, CDR2 SYGVKD. The CDR3 DNA reads as TGTGCCATCAGACGACAGGGAACGAACACTGAAGCTTTCTTT. Its translation: CAIRRQGTNTEAFF.

This clone has just a few counts. The chain is built from TRBV29-1 and TRBJ1-2; no reliable D call. Between the trimmed V and J ends, which lost 6 bases and 7 bases, there was a span of 15 bases. Germline CDR1 and CDR2: SQVTM and ANQGSEA. The length of the CDR3 is 12 residues. CDR3 sequence (DNA): TGCAGCGTCCTCCCGCAAGAGAGTGGCTACACCTTC. Translated: CSVLPQESGYTF. Full variable domain (rest looked up from reference TRBV29-1 and TRBJ1-2): SAVISQKPSRDICQRGTSLTIQCQVDSQVTMMFWYRQQPGQSLTLIATANQGSEATYESGFVIDKFPISRPNLTFSTLTVSNMSPEDSSIYLCSVLPQESGYTFGSGTRLTVV.

DNA of the CDR3: TGTGCCAGCAGACCGGGACATCTTAATACGAACACCGGGGAGCTGTTTTTT. Its translation is CASRPGHLNTNTGELFF. V usage is TRBV11-2 and J usage is TRBJ2-2, with D perhaps matching TRBD1 (6 bases). The CDR3 extends over 17 amino acids. The ends were cut back, 6 bases at V and 0 bases at J, with 17 bases in the middle. From germline, CDR1 is SGHAT and CDR2 FQNNGV. The full variable domain, with the rest looked up from reference TRBV11-2 and TRBJ2-2, is EAGVAQSPRYKIIEKRQSVAFWCNPISGHATLYWYQQILGQGPKLLIQFQNNGVVDDSQLPKDRFSAERLKGVDSTLKIQPAKLEDSAVYLCASRPGHLNTNTGELFFGEGSRLTVL.

This clone showed up just once. This chain joins TRBV19 and TRBJ2-1; D might be TRBD1 (6 bases). In germline, CDR1 is LNHDA, CDR2 SQIVND (reference sequence). V was pared by 6 bases and J by 2 bases, with 20 bases between. CDR3 length equals 17 residues. Here the CDR3 DNA reads TGTGCCAGTAGCCAGGGGACAATCCAGTCAACCTACAATGAGCAGTTCTTC. Translated, it gives CASSQGTIQSTYNEQFF. The full variable domain, completed using reference TRBV19 and TRBJ2-1, is DGGITQSPKYLFRKEGQNVTLSCEQNLNHDAMYWYRQDPGQGLRLIYYSQIVNDFQKGDIAEGYSVSREKKESFPLTVTSAQKNPTAFYLCASSQGTIQSTYNEQFFGPGTRLTVL.

The V gene is TRBV18, the J gene TRBJ2-7; tentatively, D is TRBD1 (6 bases). V was shortened by 4 bases and J by 0 bases, with 13 bases between the two germline ends. Germline V gene sequence: CDR1 KGHSH, CDR2 LQKENI. This CDR3 is 15 amino acids long. CDR3 in amino acids: CASSHGQCISYEQYF. The CDR3 DNA reads as TGTGCCAGCTCACATGGACAGTGTATCTCCTACGAGCAGTACTTC.

The chain employs TRBV15 and TRBJ1-2; 8 bases are a match to TRBD1. V lost 3 bases and J lost 4; bases outside the gene matches: 7. Germline V CDR1 and CDR2: LNHNV, YYDKDF (reference sequence). The CDR3 sequence is 15 residues long. This CDR3 reads CATSRHQGAGYGYTF. In DNA form, the CDR3 reads TGTGCCACCAGCAGGCATCAGGGGGCTGGCTATGGCTACACCTTC.